The present TCR beta chain was sequenced within a study of cytotoxic CD8 clonotypes in ibrutinib-treated CLL. Study-level results: Exceeding age-matched healthy donors, baseline clonality also tracked the counts of circulating CD8+ T cells. Clonality increased at ibrutinib response and stayed stable in sustained remission. At progression, however, it fell back toward baseline.

For this clone: Antigen: not known.

Sequencing was designed to attain a depth spanning 1 in 200,000 to 1 in 1 million T cells. The data were produced by immunoSEQ multiplex PCR, yet TCRdb's version contains in-frame clones alone and is incomplete. Found here are about 200,000 clones, 70% of them singletons; the top ten hold about 6%. The germline CDR1 and CDR2 sequences are MDHEN and SYDVKM. The trim removed 5 bases at V and 7 bases at J, leaving 13 bases unmatched. This CDR3 has 16 amino acids. This receptor was obtained from a human donor with chronic lymphocytic leukemia. Source: PBMCs, taken after 12 months of ibrutinib treatment. The V gene is TRBV28, the J gene TRBJ2-2; 7 bases match TRBD2. DNA for the CDR3: TGTGCCAGCAGTATCTCGGCGACTAGCTTGGTCGGGGAGCTGTTTTTT. Translated: CASSISATSLVGELFF.